The clone carrying this T cell receptor (beta chain) has at least ten counts. A sample-barcoded 5' primer and a J-beta primer mix were used in a second PCR of about 7 to 12 cycles. Using its own MiXCR run on the 5' RACE reads, TCRdb lists one record per CDR3 protein. The table includes over a million distinct CDR3 sequences, over 35% detected once. Looked up from germline, CDR1 is DFQATT and CDR2 is SNEGSKA (reference sequence). CDR3 size: 19 residues. The V and J ends lost 1 base and 4 bases respectively, with 26 bases between them. This specimen comes from a study of blood T cells in healthy people across ages. Total RNA extraction produced at least 5.5 micrograms (per sample) for the study.

The clonotype was recovered from a woman aged 55-75 years in good health. The genes are TRBV20-1 and TRBJ2-1, with unresolved D. Sequences were obtained from blood. CDR3 DNA sequence: TGCAGTGCTAGAGTTTCTCGTCGAGCGAGTCCTTCCAAATACAATGAGCAGTTCTTC. Translating it yields CSARVSRRASPSKYNEQFF.